This T cell receptor (beta chain) was captured by sequencing in a study of breast tumors, draining lymph nodes, adjacent tissues. Whole-study findings and limits: Tumor repertoires ranked between lymph nodes and nontumor tissue in diversity, with V and J gene preferences. That most tumor T cells come from lymph nodes remained unproven. The data were judged consistent with most tumor T cells coming from lymph node and expanding in tumor. Luminal-like breast cancer showed significantly higher tumor–nontumor repertoire similarity than basal-like.

On this clonotype itself: Its specificity is unknown.

Germline CDR1 and CDR2: SNHLY and FYNNEI. The ends were cut back, 4 bases at V and 0 bases at J, with 25 bases in the middle. CDR3 length: 20 amino acids. Breast cancer patients provided tissue from their axillary draining lymph nodes. One entry per CDR3 protein, called by TCRdb with MiXCR from the multiplex PCR reads. The table includes under 300,000 distinct CDR3 sequences, less than 40% detected once. This rearrangement joins TRBV2 to TRBJ1-5; the D gene is possibly TRBD1 (5 bases). This TCR was recovered from a female donor with breast cancer. Some clones in this sample may be carry-over from other donors' samples. Source material: axillary lymph node tissue. In DNA form, the CDR3 reads TGTGCCAGCAGTGGGGGTTTGCGCGGGCGGGGGATCCCTAGCAATCAGCCCCAGCATTTT. Encoded protein: CASSGGLRGRGIPSNQPQHF.